Given below is one TCR beta chain in context. Looked up from germline, CDR1 is SGDLS and CDR2 is YYNGEE. The CDR3 length is 13 residues. Trimming removed 4 bases at V and 5 bases at J, with 12 bases between. The data derive from a study of cytomegalovirus exposure and HLA in healthy donors. Amplification used 60 Vbeta primers and 13 Jbeta primers. Method: immunoSEQ multiplex PCR; TCRdb's copy keeps in-frame clones and lacks some. This table holds about 130,000 clones, 70% found once. This sequence was found in a woman aged 55-69 years in good health and CMV-seropositive. The source material was PBMCs. The rearrangement links TRBV9 to TRBJ2-5; D remains ambiguous. CDR3 in DNA: TGTGCCAGCAGCCTTAGAGGTCAGGAGACCCAGTACTTC. Its translation is CASSLRGQETQYF.